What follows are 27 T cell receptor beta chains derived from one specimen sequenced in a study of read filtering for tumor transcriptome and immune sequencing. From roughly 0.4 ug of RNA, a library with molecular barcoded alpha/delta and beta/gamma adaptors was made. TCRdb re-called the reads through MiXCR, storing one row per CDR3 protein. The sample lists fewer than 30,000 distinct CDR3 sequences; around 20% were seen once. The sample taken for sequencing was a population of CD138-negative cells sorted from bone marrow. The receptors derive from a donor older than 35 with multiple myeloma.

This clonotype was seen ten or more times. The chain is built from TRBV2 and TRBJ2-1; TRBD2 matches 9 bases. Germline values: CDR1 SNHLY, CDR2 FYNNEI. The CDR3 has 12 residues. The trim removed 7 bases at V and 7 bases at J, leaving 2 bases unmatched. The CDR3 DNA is TGTGCCAGCAAGACTAGCGGTAATGAGCAGTTCTTC. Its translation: CASKTSGNEQFF. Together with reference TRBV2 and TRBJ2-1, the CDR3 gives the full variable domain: EPEVTQTPSHQVTQMGQEVILRCVPISNHLYFYWYRQILGQKVEFLVSFYNNEISEKSEIFDDQFSVERPDGSNFTLKIRSTKLEDSAMYFCASKTSGNEQFFGPGTRLTVL.

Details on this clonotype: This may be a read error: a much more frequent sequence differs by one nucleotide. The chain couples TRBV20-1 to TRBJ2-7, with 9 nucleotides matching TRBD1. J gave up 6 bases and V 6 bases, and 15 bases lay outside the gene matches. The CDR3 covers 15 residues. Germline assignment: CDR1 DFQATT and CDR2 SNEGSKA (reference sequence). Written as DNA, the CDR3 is TGCAGTGCGGCCCCCGCGGGACAGGGCCCCCTCGAGCAGTACTTC. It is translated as CSAAPAGQGPLEQYF.

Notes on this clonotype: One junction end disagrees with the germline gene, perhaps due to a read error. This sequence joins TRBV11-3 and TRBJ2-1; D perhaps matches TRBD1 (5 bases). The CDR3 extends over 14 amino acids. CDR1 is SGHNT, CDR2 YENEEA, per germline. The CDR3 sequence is CASSLRQNCNEQFF. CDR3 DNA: TGTGCCAGCAGCTTACGACAGAACTGCAATGAGCAGTTCTTT.

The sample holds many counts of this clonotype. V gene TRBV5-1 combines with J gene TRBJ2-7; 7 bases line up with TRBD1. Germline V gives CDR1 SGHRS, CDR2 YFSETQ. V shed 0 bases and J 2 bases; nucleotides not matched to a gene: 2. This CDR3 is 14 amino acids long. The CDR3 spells CASSLAGQTYEQYF. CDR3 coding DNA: TGCGCCAGCAGCTTGGCGGGACAGACCTACGAGCAGTACTTC.

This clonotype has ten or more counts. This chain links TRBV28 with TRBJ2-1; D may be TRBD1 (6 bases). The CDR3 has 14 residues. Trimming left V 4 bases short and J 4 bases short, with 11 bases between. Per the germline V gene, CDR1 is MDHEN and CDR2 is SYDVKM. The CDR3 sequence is CASSSSTGYNEQFF. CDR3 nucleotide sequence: TGTGCCAGCAGTTCGTCGACAGGATACAATGAGCAGTTCTTC. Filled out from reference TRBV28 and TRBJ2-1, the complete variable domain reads DVKVTQSSRYLVKRTGEKVFLECVQDMDHENMFWYRQDPGLGLRLIYFSYDVKMKEKGDIPEGYSVSREKKERFSLILESASTNQTSMYLCASSSSTGYNEQFFGPGTRLTVL.

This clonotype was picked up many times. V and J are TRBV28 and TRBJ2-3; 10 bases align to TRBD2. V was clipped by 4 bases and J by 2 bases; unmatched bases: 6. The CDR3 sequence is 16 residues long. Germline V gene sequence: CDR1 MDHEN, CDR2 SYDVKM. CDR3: CASSSRSGRPTDTQYF. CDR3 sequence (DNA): TGTGCCAGCAGTTCCCGTAGCGGGAGGCCCACAGATACGCAGTATTTT.

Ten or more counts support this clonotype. CDR3 region: CASSPQLEGWSTDTQYF. In DNA form, the CDR3 reads TGTGCCAGCAGCCCCCAACTTGAGGGATGGAGCACAGATACGCAGTATTTT. The chain joins TRBV9 to TRBJ2-3; a possible D gene is TRBD2 (5 bases). V was pared by 4 bases and J by 0 bases, with 18 bases between. Germline-derived CDR1 and CDR2 are SGDLS and YYNGEE. This CDR3 contains 17 residues.

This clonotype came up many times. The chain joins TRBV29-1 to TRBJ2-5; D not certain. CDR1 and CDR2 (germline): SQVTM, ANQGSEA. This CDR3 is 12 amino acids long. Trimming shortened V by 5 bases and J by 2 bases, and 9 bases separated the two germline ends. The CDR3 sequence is CSVPLRQETQYF. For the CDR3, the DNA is TGCAGCGTTCCTTTACGGCAAGAGACCCAGTACTTC.

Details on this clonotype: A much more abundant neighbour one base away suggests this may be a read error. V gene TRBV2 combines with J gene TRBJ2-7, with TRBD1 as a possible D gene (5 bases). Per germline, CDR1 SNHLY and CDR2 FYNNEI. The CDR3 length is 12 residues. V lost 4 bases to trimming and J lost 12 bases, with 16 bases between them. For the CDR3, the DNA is TGTGCCAGCAGTGTATCCCAGGTGGGGCTGTACTTC. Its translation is CASSVSQVGLYF.

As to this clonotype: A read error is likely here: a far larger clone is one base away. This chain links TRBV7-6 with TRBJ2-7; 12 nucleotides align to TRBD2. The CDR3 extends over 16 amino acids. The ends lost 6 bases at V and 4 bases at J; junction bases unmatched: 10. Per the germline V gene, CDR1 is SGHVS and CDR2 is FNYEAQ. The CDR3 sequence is CASSRLLGLAGYEQYF. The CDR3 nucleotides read TGTGCCAGCAGTCGCCTTCTGGGACTAGCGGGTTACGAGCAGTACTTC.

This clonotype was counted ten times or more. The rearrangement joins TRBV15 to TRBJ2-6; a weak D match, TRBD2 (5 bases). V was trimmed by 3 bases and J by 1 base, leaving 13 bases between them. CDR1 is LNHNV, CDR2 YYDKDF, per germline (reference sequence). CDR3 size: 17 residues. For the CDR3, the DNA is TGTGCCACCAGCAGGACCCGGAGAGGGTCTGGGGCCAACGTCCTGACTTTC. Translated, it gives CATSRTRRGSGANVLTF. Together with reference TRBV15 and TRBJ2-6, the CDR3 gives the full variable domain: DAMVIQNPRYQVTQFGKPVTLSCSQTLNHNVMYWYQQKSSQAPKLLFHYYDKDFNNEADTPDNFQSRRPNTSFCFLDIRSPGLGDTAMYLCATSRTRRGSGANVLTFGAGSRLTVL.

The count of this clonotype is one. The CDR3 DNA is TGCACTAGTAAGAGGGCATACTACTCCTACAATGAGCAGTTCTTC. Amino acids: CTSKRAYYSYNEQFF. The chain links TRBV5-1 to TRBJ2-1, with a possible D match to TRBD2 (5 bases). Per the germline V gene, CDR1 is SGHRS and CDR2 is YFSETQ. CDR3 length: 15 residues.

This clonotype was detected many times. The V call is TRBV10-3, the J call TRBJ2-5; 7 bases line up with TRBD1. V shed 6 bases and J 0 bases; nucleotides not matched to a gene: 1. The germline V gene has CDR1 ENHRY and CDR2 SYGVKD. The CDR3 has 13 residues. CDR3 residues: CAISGTDQETQYF. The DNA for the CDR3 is TGTGCCATCAGCGGGACAGACCAAGAGACCCAGTACTTC.

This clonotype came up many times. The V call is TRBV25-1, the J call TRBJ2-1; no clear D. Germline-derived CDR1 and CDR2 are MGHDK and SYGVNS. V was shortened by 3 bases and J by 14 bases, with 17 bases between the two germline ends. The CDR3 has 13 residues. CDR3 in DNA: TGTGCCAGCAGTGAGGTTGGAGAGGCCATGGAGTTCTTC. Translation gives CASSEVGEAMEFF.

The CDR3 DNA sequence: TGTGCCAGCAGCTTAGTGTGGTGGGAGGGGAGAAATGAGCAGTTCTTC. This gives the protein CASSLVWWEGRNEQFF. This chain uses TRBV11-2 with TRBJ2-1; 7 nucleotides align to TRBD2. The CDR3 is 16 residues long. Germline V gene data show CDR1 as SGHAT and CDR2 as FQNNGV. With 1 base clipped from V and 7 bases from J, the junction kept 10 bases outside the gene matches. Full variable domain (missing parts from reference TRBV11-2 and TRBJ2-1): EAGVAQSPRYKIIEKRQSVAFWCNPISGHATLYWYQQILGQGPKLLIQFQNNGVVDDSQLPKDRFSAERLKGVDSTLKIQPAKLEDSAVYLCASSLVWWEGRNEQFFGPGTRLTVL.

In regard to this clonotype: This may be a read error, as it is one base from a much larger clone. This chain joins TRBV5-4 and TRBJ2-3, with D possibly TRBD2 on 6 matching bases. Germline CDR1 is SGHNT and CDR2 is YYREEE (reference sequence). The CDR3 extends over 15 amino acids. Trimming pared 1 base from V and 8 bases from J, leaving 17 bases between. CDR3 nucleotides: TGTGCCAGCAGCTTGACTAGCTCTCGGTCAGGTACGCAGTATTTT. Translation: CASSLTSSRSGTQYF.

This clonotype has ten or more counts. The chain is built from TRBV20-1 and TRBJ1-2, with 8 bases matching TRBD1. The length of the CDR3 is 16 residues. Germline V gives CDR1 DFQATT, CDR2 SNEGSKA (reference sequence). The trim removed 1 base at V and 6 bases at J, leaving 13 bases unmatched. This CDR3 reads CSARGRRDRTLHGYTF. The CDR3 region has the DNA TGCAGTGCTAGAGGGAGGCGGGACAGGACCCTGCATGGCTACACCTTC.

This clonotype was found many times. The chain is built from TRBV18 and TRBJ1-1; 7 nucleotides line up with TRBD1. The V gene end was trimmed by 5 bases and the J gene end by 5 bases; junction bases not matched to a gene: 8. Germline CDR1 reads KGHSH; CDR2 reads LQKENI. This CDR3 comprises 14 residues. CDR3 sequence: CASSDRVRSTEAFF. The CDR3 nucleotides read TGTGCCAGCTCAGACAGGGTCAGGTCGACTGAAGCTTTCTTT.

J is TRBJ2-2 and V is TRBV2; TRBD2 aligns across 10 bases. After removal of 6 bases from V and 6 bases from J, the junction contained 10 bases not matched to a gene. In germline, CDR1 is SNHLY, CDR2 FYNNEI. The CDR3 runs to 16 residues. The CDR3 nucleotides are TGTGCCAGCAGCGGACTAGCGGAAGGGGGGGCCGGGGAGCTGTTTTTT. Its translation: CASSGLAEGGAGELFF.

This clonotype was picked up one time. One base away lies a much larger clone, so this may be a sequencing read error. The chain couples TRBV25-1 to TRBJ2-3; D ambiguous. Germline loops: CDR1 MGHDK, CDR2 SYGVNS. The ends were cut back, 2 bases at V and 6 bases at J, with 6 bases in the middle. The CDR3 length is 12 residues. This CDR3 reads CASSERVDTQYF. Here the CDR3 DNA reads TGTGCCAGCAGTGAAAGGGTGGATACGCAGTATTTT.

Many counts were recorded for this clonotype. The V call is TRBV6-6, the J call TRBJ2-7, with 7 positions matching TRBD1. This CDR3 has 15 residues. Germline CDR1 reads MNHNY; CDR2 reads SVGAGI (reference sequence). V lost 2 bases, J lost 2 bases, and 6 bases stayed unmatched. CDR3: CASSYASGGPYEQYF. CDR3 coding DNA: TGTGCCAGCAGTTACGCGTCAGGGGGTCCCTACGAGCAGTACTTC.

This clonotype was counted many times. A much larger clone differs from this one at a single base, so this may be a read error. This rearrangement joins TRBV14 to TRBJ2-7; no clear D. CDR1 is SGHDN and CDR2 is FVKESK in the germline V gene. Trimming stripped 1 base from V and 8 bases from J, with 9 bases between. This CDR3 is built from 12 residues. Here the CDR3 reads CASSQVRHKQYF. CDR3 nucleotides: TGTGCCAGCAGCCAAGTGCGGCACAAGCAGTACTTC.

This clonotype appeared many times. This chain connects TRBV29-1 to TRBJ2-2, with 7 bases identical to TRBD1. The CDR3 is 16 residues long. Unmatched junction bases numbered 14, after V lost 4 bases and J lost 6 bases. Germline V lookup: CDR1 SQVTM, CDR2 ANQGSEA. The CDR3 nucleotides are TGCAGCGTTGTCAAAAGAGGATCTCAGGGGGCCGGGGAGCTGTTTTTT. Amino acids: CSVVKRGSQGAGELFF.

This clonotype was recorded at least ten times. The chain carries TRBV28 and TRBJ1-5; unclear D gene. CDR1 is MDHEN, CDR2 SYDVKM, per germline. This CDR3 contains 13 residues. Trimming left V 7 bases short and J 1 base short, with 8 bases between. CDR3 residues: CASIRGSNQPQHF. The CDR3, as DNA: TGTGCCAGCATAAGAGGGAGCAATCAGCCCCAGCATTTT.

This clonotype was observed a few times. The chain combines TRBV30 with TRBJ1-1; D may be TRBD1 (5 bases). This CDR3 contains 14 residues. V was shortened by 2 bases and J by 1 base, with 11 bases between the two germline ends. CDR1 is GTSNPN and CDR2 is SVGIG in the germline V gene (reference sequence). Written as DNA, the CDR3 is TGTGCCTGGAGTTACGGGACCGCGAACACTGAAGCTTTCTTT. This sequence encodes CAWSYGTANTEAFF.

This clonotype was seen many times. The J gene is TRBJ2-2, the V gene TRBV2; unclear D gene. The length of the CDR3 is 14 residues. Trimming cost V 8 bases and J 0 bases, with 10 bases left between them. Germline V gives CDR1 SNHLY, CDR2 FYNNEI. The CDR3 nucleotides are TGTGCCAGCGGGCTGACCGCGAACACCGGGGAGCTGTTTTTT. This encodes CASGLTANTGELFF.

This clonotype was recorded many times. Written as DNA, the CDR3 is TGCAGTGCCCGCCCGGCAGGGGGGCTCACAGGTGAAGCTTTCTTT. Encoded protein: CSARPAGGLTGEAFF. This chain uses TRBV20-1 with TRBJ1-1; 7 nucleotides match TRBD1. The CDR3 consists of 15 residues. V shed 6 bases, J shed 7 bases, and the junction held 17 bases outside the gene matches. Germline CDR1 DFQATT, CDR2 SNEGSKA (reference sequence).